The clone carrying this T cell receptor beta chain has only a few counts. What it binds is unknown. The data originate from a study of T cells after yellow fever vaccination. Study at large: Low-cell-number fractions were prepared with SMART-Seq v4 Ultra Low Input. Whole-study findings and limits: A large majority of primary-vaccination clones showed up again after the booster (about 97% CD4, 75% to 90% CD8).

The TCR cDNA carried a universal primer site and UMIs from 5'RACE template switching. A single record per CDR3 protein comes from TCRdb applying MiXCR to the 5' RACE reads. The data show 200,000 to 300,000 distinct CDR3 sequences, 6.9% seen once. V lost 0 bases, J lost 7 bases, and 11 bases stayed unmatched. Germline loops: CDR1 LGHDT, CDR2 YNNKEL (reference sequence). This CDR3 comprises 18 residues. The TCR sequence derives from a man aged 30 to 45 who received the YFV17D yellow fever vaccine. The gene calls are TRBV3-1 and TRBJ2-2; 10 bases are shared with TRBD2. Here the sequenced sample was CD4+ T cells sorted from PBMCs, taken 15 days after the yellow fever booster vaccination. The CDR3 region has the DNA TGTGCCAGCAGCCAAGATCGGAGTAGCGGGAGGTTGATCGGGGAGCTGTTTTTT. As protein: CASSQDRSSGRLIGELFF.